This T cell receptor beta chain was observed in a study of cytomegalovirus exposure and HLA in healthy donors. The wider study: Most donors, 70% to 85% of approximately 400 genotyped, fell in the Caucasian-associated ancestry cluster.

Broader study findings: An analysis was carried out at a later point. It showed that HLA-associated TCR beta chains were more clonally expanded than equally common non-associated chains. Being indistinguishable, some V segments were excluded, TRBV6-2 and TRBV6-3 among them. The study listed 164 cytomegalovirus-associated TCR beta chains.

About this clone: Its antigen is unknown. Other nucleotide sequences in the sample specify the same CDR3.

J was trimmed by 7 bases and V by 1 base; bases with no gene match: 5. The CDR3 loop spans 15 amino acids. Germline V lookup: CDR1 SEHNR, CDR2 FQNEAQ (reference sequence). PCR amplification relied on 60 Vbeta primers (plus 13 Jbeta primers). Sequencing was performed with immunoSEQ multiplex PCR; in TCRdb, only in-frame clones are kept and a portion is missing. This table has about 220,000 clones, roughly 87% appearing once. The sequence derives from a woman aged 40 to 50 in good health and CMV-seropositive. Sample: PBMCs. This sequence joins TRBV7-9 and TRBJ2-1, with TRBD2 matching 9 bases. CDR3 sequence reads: CASSLVTSGLNEQFF. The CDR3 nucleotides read TGTGCCAGCAGCTTAGTGACTAGCGGACTTAATGAGCAGTTCTTC.